The 19 T cell receptor beta chains presented below share a single source sample, sequenced in a study of T-cell memory formation after mild COVID-19. Via MiXCR, TCRdb re-called the 5' RACE reads, giving one row per CDR3 protein. Among 30,000 to 45,000 distinct CDR3 sequences listed, approximately 10% were seen once. The source material was PBMCs or a T cell subset sorted from them (not recorded which). These receptors all come from a man between 18 and 35 years old who had mild COVID-19 (a few samples of this study predate the infection). Cell type and time point are not known.

This clonotype was observed at least ten times. The rearrangement joins TRBV24-1 to TRBJ1-1; possibly TRBD1 for D (5 bases). Germline V lookup: CDR1 KGHDR, CDR2 SFDVKD. CDR3 size: 13 residues. V was cut by 4 bases and J by 11 bases, with 16 bases left in between. CDR3 bases: TGTGCCACCAGTGACCTGAGGACATCTAAGGCTTTCTTT. Residues: CATSDLRTSKAFF.

The table lists this clonotype with many counts. V is TRBV30 and J is TRBJ1-1, with D tentatively TRBD1 (6 bases). The CDR3 length is 14 residues. Germline CDR1 is GTSNPN and CDR2 is SVGIG (reference sequence). V lost 0 bases and J 5 bases, leaving 13 bases between the germline ends. CDR3 coding DNA: TGTGCCTGGAGTGTTAACAGGGCGCGGACTGAAGCTTTCTTT. The encoded protein is CAWSVNRARTEAFF.

This clonotype came up many times. The chain has TRBV9 and TRBJ2-1; TRBD1 agrees at 9 bases. There are 15 residues in the CDR3. Germline values: CDR1 SGDLS, CDR2 YYNGEE. With V trimmed by 3 bases and J by 2 bases, 3 bases remained unmatched. The CDR3 here is CASSATGGPYNEQFF. CDR3 bases: TGTGCCAGCAGCGCAACAGGGGGCCCCTACAATGAGCAGTTCTTC.

In this sample, this clonotype turned up many times. The chain joins TRBV6-5 to TRBJ2-5, with 7 bases fitting TRBD1. V lost 0 bases, J lost 4 bases, and 2 bases stayed unmatched. CDR1 is MNHEY and CDR2 is SVGAGI in the germline V gene. The CDR3 extends over 14 amino acids. As DNA, the CDR3 is TGTGCCAGCAGTTACTCCACAGGGGTAGAGACCCAGTACTTC. It is translated as CASSYSTGVETQYF.

This clonotype has at least ten counts. The V and J genes are TRBV20-1 and TRBJ1-1; D unclear. V lost 2 bases and J lost 0, with 7 bases in between. The CDR3 covers 13 residues. CDR1 and CDR2 from the germline V gene are DFQATT and SNEGSKA (reference sequence). CDR3 in amino acids: CSARRNLNTEAFF. CDR3 nucleotides: TGCAGTGCTAGACGGAACTTGAACACTGAAGCTTTCTTT.

This clonotype was seen ten or more times. The gene calls are TRBV3-1 and TRBJ2-1; TRBD2 matches at 9 bases. The CDR3 is 18 amino acids. Germline-derived CDR1 and CDR2 are LGHDT and YNNKEL (reference sequence). The V gene end was trimmed by 0 bases and the J gene end by 1 base; junction bases not matched to a gene: 7. In nucleotides, the CDR3 is TGTGCCAGCAGCCAAGATAGGGCTAGCGGGGCTTCCTACAATGAGCAGTTCTTC. It yields the protein CASSQDRASGASYNEQFF.

This clonotype appeared many times. This sequence joins TRBV6-6 and TRBJ2-3; 9 positions match TRBD1. Germline lookup yields CDR1 MNHNY and CDR2 SVGAGI (reference sequence). With 5 bases clipped from V and 1 base from J, the junction kept 4 bases outside the gene matches. This CDR3 is built from 15 residues. This CDR3 is CASSNRGRGTDTQYF. The CDR3 DNA is TGTGCCAGCAGTAACAGGGGGCGCGGCACAGATACGCAGTATTTT.

This clonotype was seen at least ten times. The chain couples TRBV9 to TRBJ1-4; the D gene is possibly TRBD1 (5 bases). Deletions cut 5 bases from V and 0 bases from J, with 11 bases between. In germline, CDR1 is SGDLS, CDR2 YYNGEE. The CDR3 consists of 15 residues. CDR3 sequence (DNA): TGTGCCAGCAGTCTTGACAGTTCAACTAATGAAAAACTGTTTTTT. Protein sequence: CASSLDSSTNEKLFF. The full variable domain, rest sourced from reference TRBV9 and TRBJ1-4, is DSGVTQTPKHLITATGQRVTLRCSPRSGDLSVYWYQQSLDQGLQFLIQYYNGEERAKGNILERFSAQQFPDLHSELNLSSLELGDSALYFCASSLDSSTNEKLFFGSGTQLSVL.

This clonotype was seen at least ten times. V usage is TRBV12-3 or TRBV12-4 and J usage is TRBJ2-2; D possibly corresponds to TRBD2 (5 bases). This CDR3 contains 16 residues. V dropped 6 bases and J dropped 2 bases, with 16 bases sitting between them. The CDR3 loop is CASSPSTGTNTGELFF. The DNA of the CDR3 is TGTGCCAGCAGCCCGTCAACGGGAACCAACACCGGGGAGCTGTTTTTT.

Judged by abundance, this clonotype is medium-sized. The chain combines TRBV29-1 with TRBJ1-3; unclear D gene. Trimming left V 2 bases short and J 0 bases short, with 5 bases between. CDR3 size: 13 residues. From germline, CDR1 is SQVTM and CDR2 ANQGSEA. Written as DNA, the CDR3 is TGCAGCGTTGAACCAGGCTCTGGAAACACCATATATTTT. As protein: CSVEPGSGNTIYF.

The chain employs TRBV6-4 and TRBJ2-2, with 8 bases fitting TRBD2. The V gene's germline CDR1 is MRHNA and CDR2 SNTAGT. There are 15 residues in the CDR3. V shed 5 bases, J shed 6 bases, and the junction held 8 bases outside the gene matches. CDR3 protein: CASSSGLEGSGELFF. In nucleotides, the CDR3 is TGTGCCAGCAGTTCGGGACTAGAAGGCTCCGGGGAGCTGTTTTTT.

V gene TRBV5-1 combines with J gene TRBJ2-7, with 8 bases lining up with TRBD1. Germline-derived CDR1 and CDR2 are SGHRS and YFSETQ. J lost 2 bases, V lost 3 bases, and 13 bases had no gene match. This CDR3 comprises 17 residues. This CDR3 reads CASSSRLGTGGAYEQYF. CDR3 in DNA: TGCGCCAGCAGCTCCCGCCTCGGGACAGGTGGAGCCTACGAGCAGTACTTC.

This clonotype was detected a few times. This chain connects TRBV20-1 to TRBJ1-5; D gene uncertain. Germline V gene data show CDR1 as DFQATT and CDR2 as SNEGSKA (reference sequence). CDR3 length equals 15 residues. Trimming pared 3 bases from V and 0 bases from J, leaving 12 bases between. CDR3 bases: TGCAGTGCTAGTATAGCCGGAGATAGCAATCAGCCCCAGCATTTT. Translation: CSASIAGDSNQPQHF.

There are many counts of this clonotype. This chain uses TRBV18 with TRBJ2-2; 9 bases line up with TRBD1. The germline gives CDR1 KGHSH, CDR2 LQKENI. V lost 2 bases, J lost 4 bases, and 8 bases stayed unmatched. The CDR3 sequence is 17 residues long. This CDR3 reads CASSPSAGQGRTGELFF. The CDR3 DNA is TGTGCCAGCTCACCAAGTGCGGGACAGGGTCGCACCGGGGAGCTGTTTTTT.

There are a few counts of this clonotype. The chain carries TRBV14 and TRBJ1-2; TRBD1 matches 7 bases. CDR3 length: 13 amino acids. Germline lookup yields CDR1 SGHDN and CDR2 FVKESK. V lost 5 bases to trimming and J lost 3 bases; unmatched junction nucleotides: 3. Here the CDR3 reads CASSMTGYYGYTF. The CDR3 DNA reads TGTGCCAGCAGCATGACAGGGTACTATGGCTACACCTTC.

This clonotype was found many times. This rearrangement joins TRBV6-1 to TRBJ2-1, with a possible D match to TRBD1 (6 bases). The V and J ends lost 6 bases and 5 bases respectively, with 23 bases between them. There are 17 residues in the CDR3. The germline V gene encodes CDR1 MNHNS and CDR2 SASEGT. The CDR3 DNA is TGTGCCAGCAGATCCACTACCGGCAGGGGTGAAGACAATGAGCAGTTCTTC. It yields the protein CASRSTTGRGEDNEQFF.

As for this clonotype: This may come from a read error, since a much larger clone is one base off. This chain connects TRBV11-2 to TRBJ2-1, with 7 nucleotides matching TRBD1. V lost 8 bases to trimming and J lost 9 bases; unmatched junction nucleotides: 10. The CDR3 contains 13 residues. CDR1 and CDR2 from the germline V gene are SGHAT and FQNNGV. The CDR3 nucleotides are TGTGCCAGCGGCGCCACAGGGGTCAGTGAGCAGTTCTTC. This gives the protein CASGATGVSEQFF.

The table lists this clonotype with many counts. This sequence joins TRBV11-2 and TRBJ1-1; D call uncertain. In germline, CDR1 is SGHAT, CDR2 FQNNGV. The V end lost 0 bases, the J end lost 0 bases, and 11 bases lay between the germline ends. This CDR3 has 16 residues. The CDR3 sequence is CASSLEFGKMNTEAFF. In nucleotides, the CDR3 is TGTGCCAGCAGCTTAGAGTTTGGAAAAATGAACACTGAAGCTTTCTTT.

This clonotype was detected many times. The chain recombines TRBV27 with TRBJ2-3; 8 nucleotides match TRBD2. The CDR3 length is 14 residues. CDR1 and CDR2 (germline): MNHEY, SMNVEV (reference sequence). The junction had 4 bases not matched to a gene; V was cut back by 5 bases and J by 3 bases. CDR3 nucleotide sequence: TGTGCCAGCAGTAACGGGGGGGAGACAGATACGCAGTATTTT. Its translation: CASSNGGETDTQYF.